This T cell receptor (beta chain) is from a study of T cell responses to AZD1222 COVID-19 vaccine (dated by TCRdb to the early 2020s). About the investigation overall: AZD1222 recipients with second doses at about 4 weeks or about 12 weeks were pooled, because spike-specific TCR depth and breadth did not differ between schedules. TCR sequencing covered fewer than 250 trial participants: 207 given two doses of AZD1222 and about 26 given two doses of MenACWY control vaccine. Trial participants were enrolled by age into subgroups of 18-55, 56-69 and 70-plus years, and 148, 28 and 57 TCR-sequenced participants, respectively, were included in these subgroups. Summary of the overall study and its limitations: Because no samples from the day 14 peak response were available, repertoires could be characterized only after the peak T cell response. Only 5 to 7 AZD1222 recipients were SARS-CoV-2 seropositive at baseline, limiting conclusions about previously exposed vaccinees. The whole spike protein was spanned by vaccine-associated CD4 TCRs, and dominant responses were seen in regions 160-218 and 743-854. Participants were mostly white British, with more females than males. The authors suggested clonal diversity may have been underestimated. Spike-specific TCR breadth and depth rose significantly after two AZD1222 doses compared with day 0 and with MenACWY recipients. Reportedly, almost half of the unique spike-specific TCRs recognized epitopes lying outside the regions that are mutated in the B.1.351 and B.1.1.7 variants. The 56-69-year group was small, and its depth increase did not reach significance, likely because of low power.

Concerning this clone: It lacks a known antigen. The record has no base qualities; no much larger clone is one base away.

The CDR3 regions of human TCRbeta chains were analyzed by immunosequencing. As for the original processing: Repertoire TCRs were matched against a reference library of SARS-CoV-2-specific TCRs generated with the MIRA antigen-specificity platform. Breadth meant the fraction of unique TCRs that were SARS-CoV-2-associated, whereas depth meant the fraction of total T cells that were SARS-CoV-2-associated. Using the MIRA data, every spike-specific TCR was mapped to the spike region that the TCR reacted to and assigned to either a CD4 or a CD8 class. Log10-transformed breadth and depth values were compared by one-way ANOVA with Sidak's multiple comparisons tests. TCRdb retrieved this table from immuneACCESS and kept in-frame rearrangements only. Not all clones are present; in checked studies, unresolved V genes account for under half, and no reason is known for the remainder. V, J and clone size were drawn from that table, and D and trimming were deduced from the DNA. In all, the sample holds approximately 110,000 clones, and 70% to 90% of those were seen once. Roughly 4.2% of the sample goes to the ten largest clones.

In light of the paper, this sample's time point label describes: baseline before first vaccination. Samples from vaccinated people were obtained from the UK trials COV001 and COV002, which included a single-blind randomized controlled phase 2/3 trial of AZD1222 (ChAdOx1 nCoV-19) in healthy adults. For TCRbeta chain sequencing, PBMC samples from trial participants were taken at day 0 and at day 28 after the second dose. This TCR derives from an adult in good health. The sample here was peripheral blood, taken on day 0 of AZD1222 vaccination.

The CDR3 region: CASSEQTGLEATRFF. The sequenced DNA: TGTGCCAGCAGTGAGCAGACAGGGCTTGAAGCAACTCGTTTTTTT. This receptor chain uses TRBV2 and TRBJ1-4; a stretch of 7 junction bases matches TRBD1. Inclusive of the bounding cysteine and phenylalanine, the CDR3 is 15 residues long. The kept DNA is CDR3 alone, 45 bases in frame from the first base. CDR1 and CDR2 are drawn from the germline V gene: SNHLY, FYNNEI. Here V drops 3 bases and J drops 17 bases, and the junction holds 18 bases not matched to any gene.